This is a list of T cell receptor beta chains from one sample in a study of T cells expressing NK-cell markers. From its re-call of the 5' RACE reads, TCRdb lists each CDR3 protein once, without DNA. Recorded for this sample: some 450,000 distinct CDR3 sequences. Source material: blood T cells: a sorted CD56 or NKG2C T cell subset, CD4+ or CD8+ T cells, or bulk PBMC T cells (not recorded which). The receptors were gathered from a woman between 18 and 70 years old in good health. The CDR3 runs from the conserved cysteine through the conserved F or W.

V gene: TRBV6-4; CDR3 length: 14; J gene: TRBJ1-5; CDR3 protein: CASSEDSSNQPQHF
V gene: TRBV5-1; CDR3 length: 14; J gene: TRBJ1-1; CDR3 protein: CASSLAEGPTEAFF
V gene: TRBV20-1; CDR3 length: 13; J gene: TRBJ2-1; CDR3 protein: CSASTGAYNEQFF
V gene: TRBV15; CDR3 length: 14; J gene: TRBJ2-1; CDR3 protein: CATRLGLPRTEQFF
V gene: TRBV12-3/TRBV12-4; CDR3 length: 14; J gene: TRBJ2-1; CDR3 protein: CASSPIGTSNEQFF
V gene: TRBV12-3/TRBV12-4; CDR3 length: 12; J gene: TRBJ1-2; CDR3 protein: CASSYRVDGYTF
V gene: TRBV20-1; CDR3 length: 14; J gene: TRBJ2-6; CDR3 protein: CSASGVSGANVLTF
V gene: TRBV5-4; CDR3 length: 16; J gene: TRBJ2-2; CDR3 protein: CASSIRQGAGTGELFF
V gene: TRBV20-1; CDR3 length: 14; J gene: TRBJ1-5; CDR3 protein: CSARDQALNQPQHF
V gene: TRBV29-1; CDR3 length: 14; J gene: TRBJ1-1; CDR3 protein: CSVEDPSRGRGAFF
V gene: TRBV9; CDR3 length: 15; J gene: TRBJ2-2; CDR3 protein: CASSVGGRNTGELFF
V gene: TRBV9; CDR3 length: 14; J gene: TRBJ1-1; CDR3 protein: CASSVWGKSTEAFF
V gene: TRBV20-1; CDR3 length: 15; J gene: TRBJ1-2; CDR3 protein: CSARVWDRVGYGYTF
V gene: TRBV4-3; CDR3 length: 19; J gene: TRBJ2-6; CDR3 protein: CASSQGPPGGTLGANVLTF
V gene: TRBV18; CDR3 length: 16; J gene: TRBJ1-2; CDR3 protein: CASSPLRTGERNGYTF
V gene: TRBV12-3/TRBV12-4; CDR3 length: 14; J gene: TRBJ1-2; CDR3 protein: CASSLGRANYGYTF
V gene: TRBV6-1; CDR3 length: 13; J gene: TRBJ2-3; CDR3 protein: CASRNGGSYTQYF
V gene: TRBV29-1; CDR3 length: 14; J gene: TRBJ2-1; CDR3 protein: CSFERLLAYNEQFF
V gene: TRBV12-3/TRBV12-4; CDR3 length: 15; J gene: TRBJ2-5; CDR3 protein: CASSPLTGGQETQYF
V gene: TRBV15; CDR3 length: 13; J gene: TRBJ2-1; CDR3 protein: CATLGNEANEQFF
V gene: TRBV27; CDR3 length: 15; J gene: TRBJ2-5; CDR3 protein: CASSLGAAGVETQYF
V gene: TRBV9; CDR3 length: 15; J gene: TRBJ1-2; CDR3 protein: CASSPAGQLLYGYTF
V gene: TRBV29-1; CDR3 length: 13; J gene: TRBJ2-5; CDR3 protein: CSVGWAGKETQYF
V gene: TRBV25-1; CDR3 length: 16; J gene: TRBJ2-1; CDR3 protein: CASSALSGGGYNEQFF
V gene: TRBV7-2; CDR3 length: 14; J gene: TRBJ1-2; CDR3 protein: CASSQPPRGLGYTF
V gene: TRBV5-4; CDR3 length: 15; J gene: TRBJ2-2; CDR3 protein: CASSLVGQNTGELFF
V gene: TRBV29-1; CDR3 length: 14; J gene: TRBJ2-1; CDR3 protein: CSYGGTGQANEQFF
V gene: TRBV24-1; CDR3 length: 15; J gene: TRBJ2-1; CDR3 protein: CATSDTTRQKGEQFF
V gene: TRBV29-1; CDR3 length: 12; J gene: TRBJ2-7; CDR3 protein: CSVAGMGYEQYF